This TCR beta chain derives from a study of T cell repertoires in cytomegalovirus infection (dated by TCRdb to about 2019). Broadly, across the study: Donor HLA type was relevant to the analysis, as public TCR beta signatures indicated carriage of CMV infection together with the matching HLA type.

This clonotype was seen at least ten times. Its antigen is not yet known. No quality values exist for individual bases; no much larger clone is one base distant. The research as a whole found: The ex vivo response was dominated by HLA-C-restricted CMV-specific TCR beta clonotypes, which also provided the single most frequent clonotype in two of eight donors. In both this cohort and an independent roughly 350-donor cohort, the cumulative frequency of public TCR beta family members distinguished carriers of CMV infection plus the relevant HLA type.

V is shortened by 3 bases, J by 3 bases, and the region joining them spans 16 bases. According to the germline V gene, CDR1 reads SGHVS and CDR2 reads FQNEAQ. Inclusive of the bounding cysteine and phenylalanine, the CDR3 is 16 residues long. This entry keeps only the CDR3 DNA: 48 bases, framed from base 1. Sequencing took place on an Illumina HiSeq 1500. The raw public data were reprocessed by TCRdb itself: fastp quality trimming at Q25, MiXCR clonotype calling, in-frame beta chains only. Every entry covers one CDR3 protein and lists the most common genes and DNA from its rows. This sample has hundreds of thousands of distinct CDR3 sequences in its table, and 20% to 25% of those were observed once. In total, the top ten clones hold around 8% of the sample.

The specimen sequenced was CD8+ T cells from PBMCs. This receptor chain uses TRBV7-8 and TRBJ2-3; TRBD2 is possibly the D segment (5 matching bases). This receptor was identified in a human donor in good health (CMV status not recorded). Some clones in this sample may be carry-over from other donors' samples. The DNA sequence is TGTGCCAGCAGCTTTTCCCCGGAGGCAAGTACAGATACGCAGTATTTT. Translation gives CASSFSPEASTDTQYF.